These 32 T cell receptor beta chains were all obtained from the same sample, sequenced in a study of T cells in women clearing cervical HPV infection. Assay used: immunoSEQ multiplex PCR; TCRdb lists only in-frame clones, some missing. This listing includes 25,000 to 35,000 clones. Sequencing was performed on blood buffy coat. The receptors were sampled from a woman aged 18 to 75 with a cervical HPV16 infection that either progressed to CIN3+ or cleared (not recorded which).

Of note for this clone: The sequenced fragment ends 3 residues before the CDR3 boundary, so the rest is inferred from the germline J gene. This chain joins TRBV7-6 and TRBJ2-5, with D maybe TRBD2 (5 bases). CDR1 and CDR2 from the germline V gene are SGHVS and FNYEAQ. Trimming removed 6 bases from V and 5 bases from J, with 13 bases in between. The CDR3 length is 13 residues. The sequenced part of the CDR3 DNA is TGTGCCAGCAGTCCCGGGGTGGAGGAGACC. As protein: CASSPGVEET. In full, the CDR3 is CASSPGVEETQYF.

About this clone itself: The read comes to an end 3 residues before the CDR3 does, leaving the germline J gene to fill in the end. The chain recombines TRBV12-3 or TRBV12-4 with TRBJ2-7, with D possibly being TRBD2 (6 bases). V was trimmed by 5 bases and J by 3 bases, leaving 14 bases between them. The CDR3 sequence is 14 residues long. CDR3 in amino acids: CASSRWGVNYEQYF. The sequenced CDR3 bases are TGTGCCAGCAGTCGTTGGGGGGTAAACTACGAG.

Comments on this clone: The CDR3 extends 3 residues past the end of the read, so its final part is completed from the germline J gene. The V call is TRBV20-1, the J call TRBJ1-2, with D maybe TRBD1 (5 bases). Germline V lookup: CDR1 DFQATT, CDR2 SNEGSKA (reference sequence). The CDR3 contains 12 residues. Trimming pared 7 bases from V and 4 bases from J, leaving 13 bases between. CDR3 bases read: TGCAGTGTTCTAGCGGGGCTCTATGGC. Its translation is CSVLAGLYG. The full CDR3 protein is CSVLAGLYGYTF.

Of note for this clone: Read coverage stops 3 residues before the CDR3 terminus; the germline J gene supplies the remainder. The chain carries TRBV27 and TRBJ1-6; 8 bases align to TRBD1. The CDR3 covers 13 residues. Germline V gene data show CDR1 as MNHEY and CDR2 as SMNVEV (reference sequence). The junction had 3 bases not matched to a gene; V was cut back by 6 bases and J by 8 bases. The CDR3 loop is CASRQGADSPLHF. The covered CDR3 bases are TGTGCCAGCAGGCAGGGGGCGGATTCACCC.

The part of the CDR3 DNA that was read is TGTGCCAGCAGTGAGCAGGGGTACGAG. Residues: CASSEQGYE. The entire CDR3 sequence reads CASSEQGYEQYF. The chain links TRBV6-1 to TRBJ2-7; the D gene is possibly TRBD1 (6 bases). The read halts 3 residues ahead of the CDR3 end, with the missing end drawn from the germline J gene. Trimming removed 3 bases at V and 4 bases at J, with 7 bases between. The germline V gene encodes CDR1 MNHNS and CDR2 SASEGT. The CDR3 length is 12 residues.

The CDR3 loop reads CAWRSVSYEQYF. Incomplete CDR3 DNA: TGTGCCTGGAGATCGGTCTCCTACGAG. This chain links TRBV30 with TRBJ2-7; D is unclear. The observed sequence ends 3 residues before the CDR3 terminus, with the missing tail filled in from the germline J gene. The germline CDR1 and CDR2 sequences are GTSNPN and SVGIG (reference sequence). The length of the CDR3 is 12 residues. Trimming pared 3 bases from V and 0 bases from J, leaving 6 bases between.

Of note for this clone: From the germline J gene comes the end of the CDR3, since the read stops 3 residues before it. The J gene is TRBJ2-1, the V gene TRBV14; 8 bases align to TRBD2. V was pared by 10 bases and J by 4 bases, with 9 bases of the junction left unmatched. The germline gives CDR1 SGHDN, CDR2 FVKESK. The CDR3 has 14 amino acids. The CDR3 sequence: CATSQTSGYNEQFF. The sequenced part of the CDR3 DNA is TGTGCCACCTCGCAAACTAGCGGTTACAATGAG.

In regard to this clone: Sequencing ends 3 residues short of the CDR3 end; the germline J gene provides the rest. This chain joins TRBV30 and TRBJ1-2; D not certain. Germline CDR1 is GTSNPN and CDR2 is SVGIG (reference sequence). The CDR3 has 11 amino acids. CDR3 DNA (partial): TGTGCCTTTAGCGCCTTGGGCGAC. Translating gives CAFSALGD. The full-length CDR3 reads as CAFSALGDYTF.

About this clone: One junction end disagrees with the germline gene, perhaps due to a read error. The read terminates 3 residues before the CDR3 end, so the remaining end is supplied by the germline J gene. The chain couples TRBV6-1 to TRBJ2-3; 8 bases agree with TRBD1. Germline CDR1 MNHNS, CDR2 SASEGT. The CDR3 sequence is 15 residues long. CDR3 sequence reads: CASSEGQGAGQPQYF. Incomplete CDR3 DNA: TGTGCCAGCAGCGAAGGTCAGGGGGCAGGTCAGCCG.

The part of the CDR3 DNA that was read is TGCGCCAGCCTAGGACAGGGTATTAATCAGCCG. Translating it yields CASLGQGINQP. The entire CDR3 protein is CASLGQGINQPQYF. J is TRBJ2-3 and V is TRBV23-1; 8 bases are shared with TRBD1. The CDR3 goes on 3 residues after the read ends, and that part is filled in from the germline J gene. TRBV23-1 has ORF status, its function being uncertain. The CDR3 runs to 14 residues.

On this clone: The germline gene is not matched at one end of the junction; a read error may be the cause. The read terminates 3 residues before the CDR3 end, so the remaining end is supplied by the germline J gene. This rearrangement joins TRBV20-1 to TRBJ2-7; 7 bases match TRBD2. The CDR3 sequence is 14 residues long. Germline assignment: CDR1 DFQATT and CDR2 SNEGSKA (reference sequence). The sequenced CDR3 bases are TGCAGTGCTCCCACCGGGACTAACTCCCACGAG. Translated: CSAPTGTNSHE. The whole CDR3 is CSAPTGTNSHEQYF.

As regards this clone: The read is 3 residues too short to cover the CDR3 end, so that end is filled in from the germline J gene. This rearrangement joins TRBV7-3 to TRBJ2-1, with D tentatively TRBD1 (6 bases). The CDR3 has 14 amino acids. CDR1 SGHTA and CDR2 FQGTGA come from the germline V gene. V lost 1 base and J lost 7, with 11 bases in between. This CDR3 reads CASSLMAGANEQFF. CDR3 bases read: TGTGCCAGCAGCTTAATGGCAGGGGCTAATGAG.

According to its frequency, this clone is medium-sized. CDR3 protein: CASKPSGGNYEQYF. CDR3 DNA (partial): TGTGCCAGCAAACCGAGCGGGGGCAACTACGAG. The chain links TRBV2 to TRBJ2-7; TRBD2 aligns across 8 bases. The read finishes 3 residues shy of the CDR3 end, and the germline J gene is used to complete it. The CDR3 contains 14 residues. CDR1 is SNHLY, CDR2 FYNNEI, per germline. V lost 7 bases and J lost 3; bases outside the gene matches: 8.

In the case of this clone: The read gets to within 3 residues of the CDR3 end, and the germline J gene fills in the rest. The V gene is TRBV20-1, the J gene TRBJ1-5; tentatively, D is TRBD1 (6 bases). The V end lost 0 bases, the J end lost 4 bases, and 16 bases lay between the germline ends. The CDR3 covers 16 residues. Germline values: CDR1 DFQATT, CDR2 SNEGSKA (reference sequence). The CDR3: CSARDRDRDINQPQHF. The DNA read from the CDR3 is TGCAGTGCTAGAGATAGGGACCGGGACATTAATCAGCCC.

Of note for this clone: Read coverage stops 3 residues before the CDR3 terminus; the germline J gene supplies the remainder. The rearrangement joins TRBV7-2 to TRBJ1-2; the D gene is possibly TRBD1 (6 bases). With 5 bases removed from V and 4 bases from J, the gap between germline ends came to 14 bases. This CDR3 has 14 amino acids. Per germline, CDR1 SGHTA and CDR2 FQGNSA. The DNA read from the CDR3 is TGTGCCAGCAGCGCGACAGGAGTTACCTATGGC. Translation gives CASSATGVTYG. The CDR3, in full, reads CASSATGVTYGYTF.

As to this clone: The sequenced fragment ends 3 residues before the CDR3 boundary, so the rest is inferred from the germline J gene. The rearrangement joins TRBV19 to TRBJ1-5; D ambiguous. Germline V gives CDR1 LNHDA, CDR2 SQIVND (reference sequence). The CDR3 extends over 15 amino acids. V lost 5 bases and J 3 bases, leaving 14 bases between the germline ends. CDR3 DNA, as far as it was read: TGTGCCAGTAGTCCCAGGAGAAGAGACAATCAGCCC. It encodes CASSPRRRDNQP. The full CDR3 protein is CASSPRRRDNQPQHF. The full variable domain, with the rest looked up from reference TRBV19 and TRBJ1-5, is DGGITQSPKYLFRKEGQNVTLSCEQNLNHDAMYWYRQDPGQGLRLIYYSQIVNDFQKGDIAEGYSVSREKKESFPLTVTSAQKNPTAFYLCASSPRRRDNQPQHFGDGTRLSIL.

To note about this clone: Sequencing ends 3 residues short of the CDR3 end; the germline J gene provides the rest. V and J are TRBV5-1 and TRBJ2-7; TRBD1 might be the D (5 bases). Germline CDR1 and CDR2: SGHRS and YFSETQ. This CDR3 is 17 amino acids long. V dropped 0 bases and J dropped 0 bases, with 16 bases sitting between them. Incomplete CDR3 DNA: TGCGCCAGCAGCTTGGACCAGGGTTCCTTAAGCTCCTACGAG. Its protein product is CASSLDQGSLSSYE. The whole CDR3 region reads CASSLDQGSLSSYEQYF. Drawing the rest from reference TRBV5-1 and TRBJ2-7, the complete variable domain is KAGVTQTPRYLIKTRGQQVTLSCSPISGHRSVSWYQQTPGQGLQFLFEYFSETQRNKGNFPGRFSGRQFSNSRSEMNVSTLELGDSALYLCASSLDQGSLSSYEQYFGPGTRLTVT.

As to this clone: The missing CDR3 end, 3 residues past where the read stops, is filled in from the germline J gene. This chain uses TRBV12-3 or TRBV12-4 with TRBJ2-3; 8 bases fit TRBD2. The trim removed 5 bases at V and 0 bases at J, leaving 7 bases unmatched. CDR3 length: 16 residues. Partial CDR3 DNA: TGTGCCAGCAGTACAATTAGCGGGGCTAGCACAGATACG. Translating it yields CASSTISGASTDT. The whole CDR3 protein is CASSTISGASTDTQYF.

To note about this clone: The read ends 3 residues early relative to the CDR3; the germline J gene fills the gap. The chain combines TRBV5-6 with TRBJ1-4; a weak D match, TRBD1 (5 bases). The CDR3 spans 12 residues. Between the trimmed V and J ends, which lost 8 bases and 4 bases, there was a span of 9 bases. Per the germline V gene, CDR1 is SGHDT and CDR2 is YYEEEE. This CDR3 is CASSGSNEKLFF. CDR3 DNA (partial): TGTGCCAGTTCAGGGAGTAATGAAAAA.

A remark on this clone: With the read ending 3 residues before the CDR3 end, the germline J gene is used to fill in that end. This chain joins TRBV6-2 or TRBV6-3 and TRBJ1-2, with TRBD1 identical over 7 bases. Germline values: CDR1 MNHEY, CDR2 SVGEGT. The CDR3 covers 15 residues. CDR3 bases read: TGTGCCAGCACCAAGGATAGACAGGGATCCTACGAC. This encodes CASTKDRQGSYD. The whole CDR3 region reads CASTKDRQGSYDYTF.

Note on this clone: The missing CDR3 end, 3 residues past where the read stops, is filled in from the germline J gene. The chain joins TRBV6-2 or TRBV6-3 to TRBJ2-7, with 10 bases matching TRBD2. The CDR3 extends over 14 amino acids. The J segment lost 0 bases and the V segment lost 9 bases, leaving 5 bases of the junction unmatched. Germline lookup yields CDR1 MNHEY and CDR2 SVGEGT. The CDR3 protein is CASPSGGSSYEQYF. Incomplete CDR3 DNA: TGTGCCAGTCCTAGCGGGGGAAGCTCCTACGAG.

As for this clone: The CDR3 end is not reached by the read, which stops 3 residues before it; the germline J gene fills it in. The V call is TRBV29-1, the J call TRBJ2-3; 7 bases match TRBD2. Germline V lookup: CDR1 SQVTM, CDR2 ANQGSEA. This CDR3 comprises 15 residues. The trim removed 3 bases at V and 5 bases at J, leaving 11 bases unmatched. The CDR3 spells CSVDDPETSLDTQYF. The sequenced part of the CDR3 DNA is TGCAGCGTTGATGACCCGGAGACTAGCTTAGATACG.

This clone is labeled medium-sized based on frequency. The read terminates 3 residues ahead of where the CDR3 ends, so the germline J gene completes it. The chain recombines TRBV6-4 with TRBJ2-3; 12 bases match TRBD2. V dropped 5 bases and J dropped 1; count of bases not matched to a gene: 1. CDR3 length: 15 residues. Germline CDR1 is MRHNA and CDR2 is SNTAGT. The CDR3 spells CASSRLAGGTDTQYF. The covered CDR3 bases are TGTGCCAGCAGTCGACTAGCGGGAGGCACAGATACG.

About this clone itself: Read data end 3 residues before the CDR3 end; the end is taken from the germline J gene. The gene calls are TRBV4-2 and TRBJ2-3, with TRBD1 identical over 7 bases. Germline loops: CDR1 LGHNA, CDR2 YNFKEQ. V was clipped by 0 bases and J by 8 bases; unmatched bases: 11. CDR3 length: 16 residues. The CDR3 reads CASSQDKGQPFITQYF. The covered CDR3 bases are TGTGCCAGCAGCCAAGATAAGGGACAGCCTTTCATTACG.

As regards this clone: The sequence runs out 3 residues before the end of the CDR3; the remainder is reconstructed from the germline J gene. The chain combines TRBV18 with TRBJ2-5, with TRBD1 matching 9 bases. J was trimmed by 5 bases and V by 3 bases; bases with no gene match: 13. CDR1 is KGHSH and CDR2 is LQKENI in the germline V gene. There are 17 residues in the CDR3. The chain's CDR3 is CASSPSPGQGASETQYF. The part of the CDR3 DNA that was read is TGTGCCAGCTCACCTAGCCCGGGACAGGGCGCTTCGGAGACC. The entire variable domain, with the rest obtained from reference TRBV18 and TRBJ2-5, is as follows: NAGVMQNPRHLVRRRGQEARLRCSPMKGHSHVYWYRQLPEEGLKFMVYLQKENIIDESGMPKERFSAEFPKEGPSILRIQQVVRGDSAAYFCASSPSPGQGASETQYFGPGTRLLVL.

Concerning this clone itself: The sequenced fragment ends 3 residues before the CDR3 boundary, so the rest is inferred from the germline J gene. This chain joins TRBV27 and TRBJ1-2, with D possibly being TRBD1 (6 bases). The V gene's germline CDR1 is MNHEY and CDR2 SMNVEV (reference sequence). The CDR3 length is 13 residues. Trimming shortened V by 8 bases and J by 7 bases, and 17 bases separated the two germline ends. The chain's CDR3 is CASLTQGVFGYTF. The part of the CDR3 DNA that was read is TGTGCCAGCCTCACACAGGGCGTCTTTGGC.

Points on this clone: The read terminates 3 residues ahead of where the CDR3 ends, so the germline J gene completes it. The chain links TRBV6-1 to TRBJ2-1; 8 bases line up with TRBD1. The V segment lost 2 bases and the J segment 8 bases; nucleotides outside the gene matches: 5. Germline lookup yields CDR1 MNHNS and CDR2 SASEGT. CDR3 length equals 14 residues. CDR3 DNA (partial): TGTGCCAGCAGTGAACTGGCAGGGGGCGATGAG. Translation gives CASSELAGGDE. The whole CDR3 sequence reads CASSELAGGDEQFF.

Comment on this clone: The read falls 3 residues short of the CDR3 end, and the missing part is taken from the germline J gene. The V and J genes are TRBV18 and TRBJ2-1, with TRBD2 matching over 7 bases. CDR1 and CDR2 from the germline V gene are KGHSH and LQKENI. The CDR3 is 16 residues long. The V gene end was trimmed by 9 bases and the J gene end by 2 bases; junction bases not matched to a gene: 13. CDR3 sequence reads: CASLIPTSRTYNEQFF. Partial CDR3 DNA: TGTGCCAGTTTGATCCCGACTAGCCGAACCTACAATGAG.

Concerning this clone itself: With the read ending 3 residues before the CDR3 end, the germline J gene is used to fill in that end. The rearrangement uses TRBV7-6 and TRBJ2-1; 12 bases align to TRBD2. Per germline, CDR1 SGHVS and CDR2 FNYEAQ. V lost 7 bases, J lost 5 bases, and 6 bases stayed unmatched. The CDR3 runs to 15 residues. CDR3: CASTWTSGTHNEQFF. The covered CDR3 bases are TGTGCCAGCACCTGGACTAGCGGGACTCACAATGAG. Together with reference TRBV7-6 and TRBJ2-1, the CDR3 gives the full variable domain: GAGVSQSPRYKVTKRGQDVALRCDPISGHVSLYWYRQALGQGPEFLTYFNYEAQQDKSGLPNDRFSAERPEGSISTLTIQRTEQRDSAMYRCASTWTSGTHNEQFFGPGTRLTVL.

As regards this clone: The read ends 3 residues early relative to the CDR3; the germline J gene fills the gap. This chain links TRBV5-1 with TRBJ2-1, with a weak D call TRBD2 (7 bases). The CDR3 has 14 amino acids. The germline gives CDR1 SGHRS, CDR2 YFSETQ. The ends were cut back, 0 bases at V and 8 bases at J, with 12 bases in the middle. The DNA read from the CDR3 is TGCGCCAGCAGCTTGGGGGGGGGCATGGATGAG. Its protein is CASSLGGGMDE. The full CDR3 protein reads CASSLGGGMDEQFF.

Details on this clone: The DNA ends 3 residues before the CDR3 does, and the rest of the CDR3 is filled in from the germline J gene. V gene TRBV20-1 combines with J gene TRBJ1-2, with a possible D match to TRBD1 (5 bases). This CDR3 has 13 amino acids. Germline CDR1 is DFQATT and CDR2 is SNEGSKA (reference sequence). Trimming cost V 2 bases and J 3 bases, with 10 bases left between them. CDR3 DNA (partial): TGCAGTGCTAGAATGGGGCGAGACTATGGC. It codes for CSARMGRDYG. In full, the CDR3 is CSARMGRDYGYTF.

With regard to this clone: The read terminates 3 residues ahead of where the CDR3 ends, so the germline J gene completes it. The chain uses TRBV5-4 and TRBJ1-2; D not resolved. Trimming stripped 0 bases from V and 5 bases from J, with 8 bases between. The CDR3 is 13 amino acids. Germline V gene data show CDR1 as SGHNT and CDR2 as YYREEE (reference sequence). CDR3 bases read: TGTGCCAGCAGCTTGGCCTCGGGGTATGGC. Its translation is CASSLASGYG. The CDR3, in full, reads CASSLASGYGYTF.